The 8 T cell receptor beta chains below were found in one sample sequenced in a study of T cells expressing NK-cell markers. Reanalyzing the 5' RACE reads, TCRdb keeps one entry per CDR3 protein, without DNA. The record lists roughly 430,000 distinct CDR3 sequences, of which the ten most abundant hold about 7.1%. The sample consisted of blood T cells: a sorted CD56 or NKG2C T cell subset, CD4+ or CD8+ T cells, or bulk PBMC T cells (not recorded which). Source of these receptors: a woman aged 18-70 years in good health.

The V gene is TRBV6-1, the J gene TRBJ2-2; TCRdb outputs TRBD1, but without DNA this stays unchecked. The CDR3 length is 17 residues. Germline V gene data show CDR1 as MNHNS and CDR2 as SASEGT. The CDR3 sequence is CASSVPGANANTGELFF.

This sequence joins TRBV7-8 and TRBJ2-1; TCRdb picks TRBD1, but there is no DNA to check that call. The CDR3 has 16 residues. CDR1 and CDR2 (germline): SGHVS, FQNEAQ. CDR3 protein: CASSLVQGLAYNEQFF.

This chain connects TRBV29-1 to TRBJ1-3; TCRdb selects TRBD1, and the lack of DNA leaves this call unchecked. The CDR3 is made up of 13 amino acids. Germline V gives CDR1 SQVTM, CDR2 ANQGSEA. The CDR3 is CSVGTGRLNTIYF.

The genes are TRBV3-1 and TRBJ2-3. Germline V gene data show CDR1 as LGHDT and CDR2 as YNNKEL (reference sequence). This CDR3 region has 13 residues. This CDR3 reads CASRAWGTDTQYF.

The chain carries TRBV20-1 and TRBJ2-2; TCRdb's assignment of TRBD2 cannot be checked, as there is no DNA. The CDR3 runs 15 residues. The germline V gene has CDR1 DFQATT and CDR2 SNEGSKA (reference sequence). CDR3 residues: CSARSQSGRAGELFF.

Here the CDR3 reads CASSSHPNTEAFF. The rearrangement uses TRBV6-5 and TRBJ1-1. The CDR3 is made up of 13 amino acids. CDR1 and CDR2 from the germline V gene are MNHEY and SVGAGI.

V gene TRBV9 combines with J gene TRBJ2-7; there is no DNA to check the TCRdb D call of TRBD2. The CDR3 loop spans 15 amino acids. Germline V gene lookup returns CDR1 SGDLS and CDR2 YYNGEE. CDR3 sequence: CASSVGLAETYEQYF.

The genes are TRBV11-2 and TRBJ1-5; checking the TCRdb D call of TRBD1 is not possible without DNA. The length of the CDR3 is 14 residues. Looked up from germline, CDR1 is SGHAT and CDR2 is FQNNGV. The CDR3 loop reads CASSLDRGIQPQHF.